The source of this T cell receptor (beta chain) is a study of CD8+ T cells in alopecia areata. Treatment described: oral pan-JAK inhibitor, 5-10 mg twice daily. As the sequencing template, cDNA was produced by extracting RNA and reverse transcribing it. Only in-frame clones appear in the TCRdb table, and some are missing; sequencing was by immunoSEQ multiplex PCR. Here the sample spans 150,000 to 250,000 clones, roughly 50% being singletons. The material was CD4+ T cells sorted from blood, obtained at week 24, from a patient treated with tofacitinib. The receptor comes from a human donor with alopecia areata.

The CDR3 sequence is CASSVLGGYTF. The DNA of the CDR3 is TGTGCCAGCAGTGTATTGGGTGGCTACACCTTC. The chain couples TRBV25-1 to TRBJ1-2; unclear D gene. Trimming left V 4 bases short and J 7 bases short, with 7 bases between. CDR1 is MGHDK, CDR2 SYGVNS, per germline. This CDR3 has 11 residues.